Following are 21 T cell receptor beta chains from one sample sequenced in a study of T cell responses to AZD1222 COVID-19 vaccine. Measured with immunoSEQ multiplex PCR; TCRdb has only the in-frame clones, and not every one. This sample has 150,000 to 180,000 clones; more than 90% occur once, and the top ten carry approximately 1.4%. The sample was peripheral blood, taken 28 days after the second AZD1222 dose. Receptor source: an adult who received the AZD1222 COVID-19 vaccine.

V is TRBV3-1 (or the pseudogene TRBV3-2) and J is TRBJ1-1; D may be TRBD1 (6 bases). Germline CDR1 reads LGHDT; CDR2 reads YNNKEL (reference sequence). The CDR3 length is 14 residues. Deletions cut 8 bases from V and 1 base from J, with 14 bases between. CDR3 amino acids: CASGMGASNTEAFF. CDR3 DNA sequence: TGTGCCAGCGGGATGGGGGCTTCGAACACTGAAGCTTTCTTT.

In its sample, this clone was seen once. V is TRBV7-9 and J is TRBJ1-4; D perhaps matches TRBD1 (6 bases). Germline V CDR1 and CDR2: SEHNR, FQNEAQ (reference sequence). V lost 5 bases to trimming and J lost 8 bases, with 15 bases between them. The CDR3 length is 14 residues. CDR3 sequence: CASSADSRLEKLFF. The CDR3 region has the DNA TGTGCCAGCAGCGCGGACAGCAGACTCGAAAAACTGTTTTTT.

Only one count was recorded for this clone. This rearrangement joins TRBV28 to TRBJ1-2; TRBD1 is a possible D gene (5 bases). The CDR3 contains 14 residues. V gave up 7 bases and J gave up 4 bases, with 16 bases separating them. CDR1 and CDR2 (germline): MDHEN, SYDVKM. The CDR3 is CASNRDLTFYGYTF. The CDR3 DNA sequence: TGTGCCAGCAACCGGGACCTCACCTTCTATGGCTACACCTTC.

The chain links TRBV6-5 to TRBJ1-2, with no clear D. The length of the CDR3 is 12 residues. V lost 10 bases to trimming and J lost 3 bases, with 12 bases between them. Germline V gene sequence: CDR1 MNHEY, CDR2 SVGAGI. The CDR3 loop is CATPNPYYGYTF. CDR3 nucleotides: TGTGCCACCCCTAATCCATACTATGGCTACACCTTC.

The rearrangement uses TRBV5-6 and TRBJ1-2; TRBD1 aligns across 10 bases. Germline loops: CDR1 SGHDT, CDR2 YYEEEE. The CDR3 sequence is 16 residues long. The junction had 6 bases not matched to a gene; V was cut back by 0 bases and J by 4 bases. The CDR3: CASSLGPTGGIYGYTF. The DNA for the CDR3 is TGTGCCAGCAGCTTGGGCCCGACAGGGGGCATCTATGGCTACACCTTC. The full variable domain, its missing parts supplied by reference TRBV5-6 and TRBJ1-2, is DAGVTQSPTHLIKTRGQQVTLRCSPKSGHDTVSWYQQALGQGPQFIFQYYEEEERQRGNFPDRFSGHQFPNYSSELNVNALLLGDSALYLCASSLGPTGGIYGYTFGSGTRLTVV.

The gene calls are TRBV10-2 and TRBJ1-2; 9 bases map to TRBD1. Germline CDR1 and CDR2: WSHSY and SAAADI. Trimming at V came to 0 bases and at J to 5 bases, leaving 1 base not matched to a gene. CDR3 length: 14 amino acids. CDR3 region: CASSESDRGYGYTF. CDR3 sequence (DNA): TGCGCCAGCAGTGAGTCTGACAGGGGGTATGGCTACACCTTC.

This clone was detected once. This chain joins TRBV12-3 or TRBV12-4 and TRBJ2-7; D gene uncertain. Trimming removed 3 bases at V and 10 bases at J, with 13 bases between. The CDR3 consists of 12 residues. CDR3 loop: CASSLHVTTQYF. In DNA form, the CDR3 reads TGTGCCAGCAGTTTGCATGTGACAACCCAGTACTTC.

This clone was observed a few times. The chain joins TRBV25-1 to TRBJ2-2; D is possibly TRBD2 (7 bases). Trimming left V 9 bases short and J 4 bases short, with 18 bases between. The CDR3 is made up of 15 amino acids. Germline loops: CDR1 MGHDK, CDR2 SYGVNS. CDR3 sequence reads: CASRPGGPPTGELFF. In DNA form, the CDR3 reads TGTGCCAGTCGCCCCGGGGGGCCCCCCACCGGGGAGCTGTTTTTT. Full variable domain (rest looked up from reference TRBV25-1 and TRBJ2-2): EADIYQTPRYLVIGTGKKITLECSQTMGHDKMYWYQQDPGMELHLIHYSYGVNSTEKGDLSSESTVSRIRTEHFPLTLESARPSHTSQYLCASRPGGPPTGELFFGEGSRLTVL.

The gene calls are TRBV9 and TRBJ1-3, with a possible D match to TRBD1 (5 bases). The V gene lost 4 bases and the J gene lost 0 bases, with 17 bases spanning the gap. Per the germline V gene, CDR1 is SGDLS and CDR2 is YYNGEE. The CDR3 is made up of 17 amino acids. The CDR3 loop reads CASSPTPGTPSGNTIYF. CDR3 in DNA: TGTGCCAGCAGCCCCACCCCCGGGACCCCCTCTGGAAACACCATATATTTT.

CDR3 region: CASSYSDRTPSYEQYF. The CDR3 nucleotides read TGTGCCAGCAGTTACTCGGACCGGACACCCTCCTACGAGCAGTACTTC. The chain is built from TRBV6-2 or TRBV6-3 and TRBJ2-7, with a weak D call TRBD1 (5 bases). This CDR3 has 16 residues. Per germline, CDR1 MNHEY and CDR2 SVGEGT. V lost 0 bases to trimming and J lost 0 bases, with 12 bases between them.

J is TRBJ2-5 and V is TRBV5-1; 10 positions agree with TRBD2. Germline values: CDR1 SGHRS, CDR2 YFSETQ. The CDR3 sequence is 14 residues long. V shed 0 bases and J 4 bases; nucleotides not matched to a gene: 0. Written as DNA, the CDR3 is TGCGCCAGCAGCTTGGCTAGCGGGAGAGAGACCCAGTACTTC. Its protein product is CASSLASGRETQYF. The full variable domain, rest sourced from reference TRBV5-1 and TRBJ2-5, is KAGVTQTPRYLIKTRGQQVTLSCSPISGHRSVSWYQQTPGQGLQFLFEYFSETQRNKGNFPGRFSGRQFSNSRSEMNVSTLELGDSALYLCASSLASGRETQYFGPGTRLLVL.

This rearrangement joins TRBV25-1 to TRBJ1-2; the D is unclear. The length of the CDR3 is 12 residues. Trimming cost V 3 bases and J 8 bases, with 10 bases left between them. Germline values: CDR1 MGHDK, CDR2 SYGVNS. This CDR3 is CASSESWGGYTF. The CDR3 DNA follows: TGTGCCAGCAGTGAGAGTTGGGGAGGCTACACCTTC.

The chain links TRBV6-5 to TRBJ1-2; 10 positions match TRBD1. This CDR3 has 14 residues. V trimming: 6 bases; J trimming: 4 bases; junction bases outside the gene matches: 5. Germline V lookup: CDR1 MNHEY, CDR2 SVGAGI. For the CDR3, the DNA is TGTGCCAGCAGCCAGGACAGGGGGTTCTATGGCTACACCTTC. Its translation is CASSQDRGFYGYTF.

The rearrangement uses TRBV28 and TRBJ2-1; 9 positions agree with TRBD1. The CDR3 length is 15 residues. Germline CDR1 and CDR2: MDHEN and SYDVKM. V lost 10 bases, J lost 8 bases, and 15 bases stayed unmatched. The CDR3 loop is CAIAIGDRASDEQFF. CDR3 DNA sequence: TGTGCCATCGCCATTGGGGACAGGGCTTCCGATGAGCAGTTCTTC.

The chain recombines TRBV30 with TRBJ1-6, with 8 bases that match TRBD1. Trimming cost V 2 bases and J 9 bases; bases outside gene matches: 15. This CDR3 comprises 17 residues. Germline V gene sequence: CDR1 GTSNPN, CDR2 SVGIG (reference sequence). The CDR3 is CAWSRTGIWDIGSPLHF. Here the CDR3 DNA reads TGTGCCTGGAGTAGGACAGGGATTTGGGATATCGGTTCACCCCTCCACTTT.

V usage is TRBV30 and J usage is TRBJ1-6, with no clear D. Germline assignment: CDR1 GTSNPN and CDR2 SVGIG (reference sequence). Trimming took off 6 bases at V and 0 bases at J, with 15 bases between the two ends. The CDR3 has 16 amino acids. CDR3 in DNA: TGTGCCTGCCTCAAGACGGCGAGCTCCTATAATTCACCCCTCCACTTT. This encodes CACLKTASSYNSPLHF.

The chain couples TRBV11-2 to TRBJ2-5; TRBD2 matches at 14 bases. Germline assignment: CDR1 SGHAT and CDR2 FQNNGV. The CDR3 totals 16 residues. V was pared by 4 bases and J by 4 bases, with 5 bases of the junction left unmatched. This CDR3 is CASSWTSGGSRETQYF. The CDR3 bases are TGTGCCAGCAGCTGGACTAGCGGGGGGTCCCGAGAGACCCAGTACTTC.

The chain has TRBV3-1 (or the pseudogene TRBV3-2) and TRBJ1-6; possible D gene TRBD1, 6 bases. V was clipped by 3 bases and J by 6 bases, with 12 bases between them. This CDR3 is 15 amino acids long. Germline loops: CDR1 LGHDT, CDR2 YNNKEL (reference sequence). In DNA form, the CDR3 reads TGTGCCAGCAGCCAGCAGGACAGTGGTAATTCACCCCTCCACTTT. This translates into CASSQQDSGNSPLHF.

The chain links TRBV5-4 to TRBJ2-7; D may be TRBD2 (7 bases). Trimming stripped 6 bases from V and 0 bases from J, with 19 bases between. The germline gives CDR1 SGHNT, CDR2 YYREEE (reference sequence). The CDR3 covers 16 residues. CDR3 sequence: CASTRGGTPASYEQYF. The DNA of the CDR3 is TGTGCCAGCACGAGGGGGGGGACCCCAGCCTCCTACGAGCAGTACTTC.

This sequence joins TRBV30 and TRBJ2-1, with D possibly called TRBD1 or TRBD2 (5 bases each). The CDR3 runs 16 residues. The V and J ends lost 4 bases and 1 base respectively, with 17 bases between them. Germline lookup yields CDR1 GTSNPN and CDR2 SVGIG (reference sequence). The CDR3 DNA reads TGTGCCTGGACATCCTCCGGGGACGGATCCTACAATGAGCAGTTCTTC. Encoded protein: CAWTSSGDGSYNEQFF.

The chain combines TRBV28 with TRBJ2-7; 8 bases line up with TRBD1. Germline CDR1 reads MDHEN; CDR2 reads SYDVKM. Unmatched junction bases numbered 10, after V lost 6 bases and J lost 3 bases. CDR3 length equals 15 residues. CDR3 sequence reads: CASRPTGTGRYEQYF. The CDR3 DNA reads TGTGCCAGCAGACCTACCGGGACAGGTCGCTACGAGCAGTACTTC. The whole variable domain, remainder taken from reference TRBV28 and TRBJ2-7, is DVKVTQSSRYLVKRTGEKVFLECVQDMDHENMFWYRQDPGLGLRLIYFSYDVKMKEKGDIPEGYSVSREKKERFSLILESASTNQTSMYLCASRPTGTGRYEQYFGPGTRLTVT.